The 22 T cell receptor beta chains listed next were all sequenced from one sample in a study of shared clonotypes between healthy human individuals. This table comes from immunoSEQ multiplex PCR, and its TCRdb copy is limited to in-frame clones, with some not included. In the table there are millions of clones, approximately 95% of which are singletons. Sequenced sample: naive CD4+ T cells sorted from blood. The sample's subset: CD45RA+ positively selected. These receptors were obtained from a man aged 18 to 30 in good health.

The chain links TRBV6-1 to TRBJ2-7; perhaps TRBD2 as D (5 bases). Per the germline V gene, CDR1 is MNHNS and CDR2 is SASEGT. Trimming removed 8 bases at V and 6 bases at J, with 17 bases between. The CDR3 contains 13 residues. The CDR3 loop reads CASLMVEVGEQYF. CDR3 nucleotide sequence: TGTGCCAGCCTCATGGTGGAGGTCGGCGAGCAGTACTTC.

This chain links TRBV7-2 with TRBJ2-7; 10 bases fit TRBD1. With 5 bases clipped from V and 2 bases from J, the junction kept 6 bases outside the gene matches. This CDR3 spans 15 amino acids. Per germline, CDR1 SGHTA and CDR2 FQGNSA. CDR3 sequence: CASSRGTGATYEQYF. CDR3 coding DNA: TGTGCCAGCAGCCGAGGGACAGGGGCTACCTACGAGCAGTACTTC.

Details on this clone: Other DNA sequences within the sample encode an identical CDR3. This chain links TRBV7-9 with TRBJ1-1; D is uncertain. V was cut by 2 bases and J by 1 base, with 8 bases left in between. CDR3 length equals 14 residues. Germline-derived CDR1 and CDR2 are SEHNR and FQNEAQ (reference sequence). CDR3: CASSLSTANTEAFF. CDR3 DNA: TGTGCCAGCAGCTTATCCACGGCGAACACTGAAGCTTTCTTT.

The V gene is TRBV4-1, the J gene TRBJ2-5; 12 bases are shared with TRBD2. CDR1 and CDR2 (germline): MGHRA, YSYEKL. The CDR3 loop spans 17 amino acids. V gave up 0 bases and J gave up 3 bases; unmatched junction bases: 5. CDR3 sequence: CASSQETGLAGKETQYF. CDR3 nucleotide sequence: TGCGCCAGCAGCCAAGAGACAGGACTAGCGGGGAAAGAGACCCAGTACTTC.

This chain links TRBV9 with TRBJ2-7; 9 nucleotides line up with TRBD2. V lost 0 bases, J lost 5 bases, and 3 bases stayed unmatched. This CDR3 comprises 14 residues. Germline-derived CDR1 and CDR2 are SGDLS and YYNGEE. As DNA, the CDR3 is TGTGCCAGCAGCGTAGGTCTAGCGGGAAACGAGCAGTACTTC. Translated, it gives CASSVGLAGNEQYF.

This chain links TRBV27 with TRBJ2-2, with TRBD1 identical over 7 bases. The CDR3 totals 18 residues. CDR1 and CDR2 from the germline V gene are MNHEY and SMNVEV (reference sequence). V lost 11 bases to trimming and J lost 3 bases; unmatched junction nucleotides: 21. CDR3 region: CAYREYRPGQSYTGELFF. DNA for the CDR3: TGTGCCTACCGAGAGTATCGGCCGGGACAGTCGTACACCGGGGAGCTGTTTTTT.

The chain carries TRBV5-4 and TRBJ1-6; no definite D call. The length of the CDR3 is 13 residues. V dropped 5 bases and J dropped 5 bases, with 8 bases sitting between them. The V gene's germline CDR1 is SGHNT and CDR2 YYREEE (reference sequence). The CDR3: CASRKGDNSPLHF. In DNA, the CDR3 is TGTGCCAGCAGAAAGGGAGATAATTCACCCCTCCACTTT.

The genes are TRBV18 and TRBJ1-1, with D perhaps matching TRBD1 (6 bases). Germline-derived CDR1 and CDR2 are KGHSH and LQKENI. The CDR3 totals 18 residues. The ends were cut back, 6 bases at V and 6 bases at J, with 29 bases in the middle. The CDR3 DNA follows: TGTGCCAGCTCCCCGGGGGGACAAAGTGGATTAACGAGGGCTGAAGCTTTCTTT. This codes for CASSPGGQSGLTRAEAFF.

This clone was found once. This chain joins TRBV15 and TRBJ2-5, with unresolved D. The CDR3 length is 15 residues. The V end lost 1 base, the J end lost 2 bases, and 11 bases lay between the germline ends. CDR1 and CDR2 (germline): LNHNV, YYDKDF (reference sequence). The CDR3 spells CATSRGDVTQETQYF. In DNA, the CDR3 is TGTGCCACCAGCAGAGGAGATGTTACTCAAGAGACCCAGTACTTC.

On this clone itself: Other DNA sequences in this specimen translate into the identical CDR3. J is TRBJ2-1 and V is TRBV2; the match to TRBD1 covers 8 bases. Germline V gene sequence: CDR1 SNHLY, CDR2 FYNNEI. This CDR3 contains 13 residues. The junction had 4 bases not matched to a gene; V was cut back by 4 bases and J by 8 bases. The CDR3 nucleotides are TGTGCCAGCAGTGGTCAGGGGGCGGATGAGCAGTTCTTC. Amino acids: CASSGQGADEQFF.

This clone was seen ten or more times. The CDR3 DNA reads TGTGCCAGCAGTGCTCAGGGAGCCTACTCTGGGGCCAACGTCCTGACTTTC. Encoded protein: CASSAQGAYSGANVLTF. The chain carries TRBV6-1 and TRBJ2-6; D may correspond to TRBD1 or TRBD2 (5 bases each). Germline CDR1 and CDR2: MNHNS and SASEGT. The CDR3 length is 17 residues. The germline V and J ends were trimmed by 4 bases and 0 bases, with 13 bases remaining between them.

The genes are TRBV14 and TRBJ1-1; no reliable D call. The germline CDR1 and CDR2 sequences are SGHDN and FVKESK. This CDR3 comprises 15 residues. Trimming removed 4 bases at V and 6 bases at J, with 18 bases between. In nucleotides, the CDR3 is TGTGCCAGCAGCCCAATGGCTGCAATCTTCTCTGAAGCTTTCTTT. Its translation: CASSPMAAIFSEAFF.

The chain joins TRBV5-1 to TRBJ2-5, with D maybe TRBD1 (5 bases). CDR3 length equals 14 residues. Trimming pared 2 bases from V and 1 base from J, leaving 9 bases between. Germline V gene lookup returns CDR1 SGHRS and CDR2 YFSETQ. CDR3 sequence reads: CASSLQDPQETQYF. CDR3 bases: TGCGCCAGCAGCTTACAGGACCCCCAAGAGACCCAGTACTTC.

The chain joins TRBV11-2 to TRBJ1-6, with 8 bases identical to TRBD1. After removal of 4 bases from V and 9 bases from J, the junction contained 5 bases not matched to a gene. The germline V gene has CDR1 SGHAT and CDR2 FQNNGV. This CDR3 has 14 amino acids. Here the CDR3 DNA reads TGTGCCAGCAGCTCCCAGGGGGCAGGTTCACCCCTCCACTTT. Amino acids: CASSSQGAGSPLHF.

The V gene is TRBV11-1, the J gene TRBJ1-6; 10 bases are a match to TRBD1. V lost 5 bases, J lost 2 bases, and 6 bases stayed unmatched. There are 17 residues in the CDR3. Germline CDR1 SGHAT, CDR2 FQDESV (reference sequence). The CDR3 reads CASSPGTGDAYNSPLHF. Written as DNA, the CDR3 is TGTGCCAGCAGCCCGGGGACAGGGGATGCCTATAATTCACCCCTCCACTTT.

This sequence joins TRBV18 and TRBJ2-2; possible D gene TRBD1, 6 bases. Trimming removed 3 bases from V and 4 bases from J, with 12 bases in between. The germline CDR1 and CDR2 sequences are KGHSH and LQKENI. The CDR3 runs to 15 residues. The CDR3 sequence: CASSPFTGRTGELFF. CDR3 in DNA: TGTGCCAGCTCACCCTTTACAGGGCGCACCGGGGAGCTGTTTTTT.

Points on this clone: A single base separates this from a much larger clone, so it may be a read error. V is TRBV25-1 and J is TRBJ1-3; D gene uncertain. In germline, CDR1 is MGHDK, CDR2 SYGVNS. This CDR3 region has 16 residues. CDR3 in DNA: TGTGCCAGCAGTGAATATATCCCGCGGGATAGAAACGCCATATATTTT. Its protein is CASSEYIPRDRNAIYF.

The chain carries TRBV6-1 and TRBJ1-5; 7 nucleotides align to TRBD1. J was trimmed by 5 bases and V by 1 base; bases with no gene match: 8. Per germline, CDR1 MNHNS and CDR2 SASEGT. CDR3 length equals 16 residues. The CDR3 bases are TGTGCCAGCAGTGAAGTAGCAGGGGGGTTTTATCAGCCCCAGCATTTT. This translates into CASSEVAGGFYQPQHF.

Comment on this clone: Other DNA sequences within the sample encode an identical CDR3. This sequence joins TRBV6-5 and TRBJ1-1; D gene ambiguous. V was pared by 6 bases and J by 0 bases, with 8 bases between. This CDR3 is 13 amino acids long. Germline CDR1 and CDR2: MNHEY and SVGAGI. CDR3 protein: CASRGTVNTEAFF. CDR3 DNA: TGTGCCAGCAGGGGTACAGTGAACACTGAAGCTTTCTTT.

J is TRBJ1-5 and V is TRBV28, with D unclear. This CDR3 spans 15 amino acids. Trimming stripped 3 bases from V and 2 bases from J, with 11 bases between. Germline V lookup: CDR1 MDHEN, CDR2 SYDVKM. The CDR3 sequence: CASSFDRRGNQPQHF. Here the CDR3 DNA reads TGTGCCAGCAGTTTCGATCGGAGGGGCAATCAGCCCCAGCATTTT.

The CDR3 sequence is CASSSQGQGAKDTQYF. The CDR3 nucleotides read TGCGCCAGCAGTTCTCAAGGACAGGGGGCTAAAGATACGCAGTATTTT. J is TRBJ2-3 and V is TRBV5-1, with 11 bases aligning to TRBD1. V was pared by 5 bases and J by 5 bases, with 10 bases of the junction left unmatched. The CDR3 is 16 residues long. Germline V gene lookup returns CDR1 SGHRS and CDR2 YFSETQ.

V gene TRBV4-1 combines with J gene TRBJ1-2; 10 bases agree with TRBD1. V was pared by 3 bases and J by 6 bases, with 7 bases of the junction left unmatched. CDR1 MGHRA and CDR2 YSYEKL come from the germline V gene. CDR3 size: 15 residues. The CDR3 coding sequence is TGCGCCAGCAGCCAGACAGGGGGCGCGTTCGATGGCTACACCTTC. The encoded protein is CASSQTGGAFDGYTF.